This TCR beta chain is drawn from a study of T cells in Graves' hyperthyroidism and ophthalmopathy. The source material, RNA transcripts, was used to amplify TCR beta CDR3 regions. A set of HTBI primers served as the primers for a first-round RT-PCR of the TCR CDR3. Via MiXCR, TCRdb re-called the multiplex PCR reads, giving one row per CDR3 protein. The table records roughly 740,000 distinct CDR3 sequences, 16% of them present only once. The J segment lost 6 bases and the V segment lost 3 bases, leaving 5 bases of the junction unmatched. CDR1 is LGHDT, CDR2 YNNKEL, per germline (reference sequence). This CDR3 is 15 amino acids long.

The chain carries TRBV3-1 and TRBJ2-7; 13 bases fit TRBD2. This clonotype was sampled from a man younger than 30 with Graves' hyperthyroidism. The source material was blood. CDR3 nucleotides: TGTGCCAGCAGCCACAAACTAGCGGGAGGGGTCGAGCAGTACTTC. It encodes CASSHKLAGGVEQYF.